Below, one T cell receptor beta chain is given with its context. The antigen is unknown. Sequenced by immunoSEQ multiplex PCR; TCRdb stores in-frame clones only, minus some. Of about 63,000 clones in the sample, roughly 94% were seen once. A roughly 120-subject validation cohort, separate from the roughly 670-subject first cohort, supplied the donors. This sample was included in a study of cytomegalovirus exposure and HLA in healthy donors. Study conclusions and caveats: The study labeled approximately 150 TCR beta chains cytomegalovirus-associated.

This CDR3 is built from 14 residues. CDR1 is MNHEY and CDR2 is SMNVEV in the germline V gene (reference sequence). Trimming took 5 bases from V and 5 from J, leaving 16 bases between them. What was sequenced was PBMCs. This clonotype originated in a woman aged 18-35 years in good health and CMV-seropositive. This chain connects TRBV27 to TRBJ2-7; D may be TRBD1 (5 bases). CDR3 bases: TGTGCCAGCAGTCGCCAGGGAATTTGGGACGAGCAGTACTTC. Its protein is CASSRQGIWDEQYF.